Listed here are 22 T cell receptor beta chains from one sample, sequenced in a study of blood T cell repertoires in COVID-19 (TCRdb year 2020). The library was built by means of the immunoSEQ multiplex PCR assay. Held by TCRdb, this immuneACCESS table contains in-frame sequences only and omits some clones. Under half of the omission traces to an unresolved V gene where checked; the cause of the rest is unknown. The sample profile shows roughly 150,000 clones; roughly 85% of them were found once. Under 4.5% of the sample is held by the ten biggest clonotypes. The sample comprised PBMCs or T cells enriched from blood (not recorded which). The receptors shown here come from a man in his fifties who had recovered from COVID-19.

This sequence joins TRBV7-2 and TRBJ1-2, with TRBD1 identical over 9 bases. Trimming removed 4 bases from V and 4 bases from J; junction bases left unmatched: 4. The CDR3 length is 14 residues. The V gene's germline CDR1 is SGHTA and CDR2 FQGNSA. CDR3 amino acids: CASSSTGGAYGYTF. The CDR3 bases are TGTGCCAGCAGCTCTACAGGGGGCGCCTATGGCTACACCTTC.

CDR3 residues: CASRAGTSPNSPLHF. CDR3 nucleotides: TGTGCCAGCAGGGCCGGGACAAGTCCTAATTCACCCCTCCACTTT. V usage is TRBV2 and J usage is TRBJ1-6; possible D gene TRBD1, 6 bases. The CDR3 totals 15 residues. CDR1 and CDR2 (germline): SNHLY, FYNNEI. V dropped 6 bases and J dropped 6 bases, with 15 bases sitting between them.

The chain employs TRBV5-1 and TRBJ1-4, with TRBD1 matching 9 bases. This CDR3 comprises 15 residues. In germline, CDR1 is SGHRS, CDR2 YFSETQ. Trimming removed 0 bases from V and 6 bases from J; junction bases left unmatched: 3. The CDR3 nucleotides are TGCGCCAGCAGCTTGGCTACAGGGGGCGATGAAAAACTGTTTTTT. Amino acids: CASSLATGGDEKLFF.

The chain is built from TRBV13 and TRBJ1-1; 8 nucleotides line up with TRBD1. Germline V gene sequence: CDR1 PRHDT, CDR2 FYEKMQ (reference sequence). The CDR3 has 15 residues. V was clipped by 5 bases and J by 0 bases; unmatched bases: 5. The DNA for the CDR3 is TGTGCCAGCAGCCGACAGGGGATTTTGAACACTGAAGCTTTCTTT. Amino acids: CASSRQGILNTEAFF.

The CDR3 DNA sequence: TGTGCCAGCAGTTACTCGGAGTCCCACGAGCAGTACGTC. Translated: CASSYSESHEQYV. The V and J genes are TRBV6-5 and TRBJ2-7; no clear D gene. The CDR3 spans 13 residues. Germline V gene sequence: CDR1 MNHEY, CDR2 SVGAGI. V lost 0 bases, J lost 5 bases, and 8 bases lay in between.

The rearrangement joins TRBV7-2 to TRBJ1-6; D gene unclear. Germline CDR1 is SGHTA and CDR2 is FQGNSA. The V gene lost 6 bases and the J gene lost 9 bases, with 9 bases spanning the gap. The CDR3 runs to 12 residues. CDR3 sequence: CASRYSGSPLHF. The CDR3 coding sequence is TGTGCCAGCAGGTACTCGGGTTCACCCCTCCACTTT.

V gene TRBV3-1 (or the pseudogene TRBV3-2) combines with J gene TRBJ1-5; 9 bases match TRBD1. This CDR3 has 15 amino acids. J was trimmed by 6 bases and V by 2 bases; bases with no gene match: 5. The germline V gene encodes CDR1 LGHDT and CDR2 YNNKEL (reference sequence). The CDR3 region is CASSQSGQGRQPQHF. The CDR3 nucleotides read TGTGCCAGCAGCCAAAGCGGACAGGGGCGTCAGCCCCAGCATTTT.

This clone has only one observation. V usage is TRBV2 and J usage is TRBJ1-1; 8 bases agree with TRBD1. The CDR3 extends over 13 amino acids. J was trimmed by 12 bases and V by 8 bases; bases with no gene match: 14. Germline CDR1 and CDR2: SNHLY and FYNNEI. In nucleotides, the CDR3 is TGTGCCAGCCTCTCCGATACAGGGGGACGAACTTTCTTT. This sequence encodes CASLSDTGGRTFF.

The gene calls are TRBV28 and TRBJ2-1, with TRBD2 matching over 7 bases. With V trimmed by 5 bases and J by 4 bases, 8 bases remained unmatched. Germline CDR1 reads MDHEN; CDR2 reads SYDVKM. CDR3 size: 15 residues. CDR3 coding DNA: TGTGCCAGCAGTGGACGTGGGGGGGTTTACAATGAGCAGTTCTTC. It yields the protein CASSGRGGVYNEQFF.

The chain is built from TRBV7-9 and TRBJ2-7; 7 positions agree with TRBD1. The trim removed 6 bases at V and 2 bases at J, leaving 10 bases unmatched. This CDR3 has 15 residues. Germline CDR1 is SEHNR and CDR2 is FQNEAQ (reference sequence). In DNA, the CDR3 is TGTGCCAGCAGGGTGGGACAGACTCTACCCTACGAGCAGTACGTC. This encodes CASRVGQTLPYEQYV.

This clone was seen once. The V and J genes are TRBV29-1 and TRBJ1-5, with D hard to call. Germline assignment: CDR1 SQVTM and CDR2 ANQGSEA. The CDR3 is 13 amino acids. Trimming took off 4 bases at V and 4 bases at J, with 11 bases between the two ends. The CDR3 sequence is CSVVEDGNQPQHF. For the CDR3, the DNA is TGCAGCGTTGTGGAGGACGGGAATCAGCCCCAGCATTTT.

V usage is TRBV9 and J usage is TRBJ1-2; possible D gene TRBD1, 5 bases. Germline CDR1 is SGDLS and CDR2 is YYNGEE. This CDR3 has 14 residues. Trimming pared 4 bases from V and 1 base from J, leaving 11 bases between. CDR3 sequence (DNA): TGTGCCAGCAGCCCCTCGACAGTTAACTATGGCTACACCTTC. Its protein is CASSPSTVNYGYTF.

The chain employs TRBV7-2 and TRBJ1-1, with D perhaps matching TRBD1 (6 bases). Germline loops: CDR1 SGHTA, CDR2 FQGNSA. CDR3 length: 13 amino acids. V was pared by 4 bases and J by 6 bases, with 12 bases between. The CDR3 reads CASSYTTGPEAFF. CDR3 in DNA: TGTGCCAGCAGCTACACGACAGGCCCTGAAGCTTTCTTT.

The chain is built from TRBV7-2 and TRBJ2-2; TRBD2 matches 8 bases. The germline V gene encodes CDR1 SGHTA and CDR2 FQGNSA. Trimming removed 6 bases from V and 6 bases from J; junction bases left unmatched: 6. The CDR3 runs 14 residues. CDR3 in DNA: TGTGCCAGCAGGGTCCGGGGGGGGCCCGGGGAGCTGTTTTTT. It is translated as CASRVRGGPGELFF.

The chain carries TRBV2 and TRBJ1-6; D uncertain. Germline CDR1 is SNHLY and CDR2 is FYNNEI. V was trimmed by 6 bases and J by 8 bases, leaving 5 bases between them. The CDR3 has 11 amino acids. DNA for the CDR3: TGTGCCAGCAGCTCGGATTCACCCCTCCACTTT. Its translation: CASSSDSPLHF.

The sample holds one count of this clone. The rearrangement uses TRBV4-3 and TRBJ1-1; the D gene is possibly TRBD1 (5 bases). V was pared by 4 bases and J by 1 base, with 16 bases between. Germline CDR1 reads LGHNA; CDR2 reads YSLEER. The CDR3 covers 16 residues. The DNA for the CDR3 is TGCGCCAGCAGCCCTATGCGGGGGGTCACGAACACTGAAGCTTTCTTT. As protein: CASSPMRGVTNTEAFF.

This clone was counted only a few times. V is TRBV6-1 and J is TRBJ1-1; D is undetermined. The V end was cut by 3 bases, the J end by 5 bases, with 13 bases between. There are 14 residues in the CDR3. Per the germline V gene, CDR1 is MNHNS and CDR2 is SASEGT. The CDR3 reads CASSDEGRWTEAFF. The CDR3 nucleotides are TGTGCCAGCAGTGACGAGGGTAGATGGACTGAAGCTTTCTTT.

V is TRBV25-1 and J is TRBJ1-1; D may be TRBD1 (6 bases). The CDR3 spans 15 residues. The V end lost 1 base, the J end lost 5 bases, and 14 bases lay between the germline ends. The V gene's germline CDR1 is MGHDK and CDR2 SYGVNS. The chain's CDR3 is CASSESRGYWTEAFF. As DNA, the CDR3 is TGTGCCAGCAGTGAATCCAGGGGCTATTGGACTGAAGCTTTCTTT.

There are a few counts of this clone. The V gene is TRBV3-1 (or the pseudogene TRBV3-2), the J gene TRBJ2-7; 10 nucleotides match TRBD2. The CDR3 loop spans 14 amino acids. V lost 9 bases and J lost 2; bases outside the gene matches: 7. Germline V CDR1 and CDR2: LGHDT, YNNKEL (reference sequence). The CDR3 coding sequence is TGTGCCAGTAAACCAGCGGGAGGGACCTACGAGCAGTACTTC. This codes for CASKPAGGTYEQYF.

This chain connects TRBV3-1 (or the pseudogene TRBV3-2) to TRBJ2-1, with 12 bases lining up with TRBD2. The CDR3 sequence is 20 residues long. Germline V gives CDR1 LGHDT, CDR2 YNNKEL (reference sequence). V was clipped by 0 bases and J by 2 bases; unmatched bases: 11. The CDR3 loop reads CASSQDRLAGGPRTYNEQFF. CDR3 in DNA: TGTGCCAGCAGCCAAGACCGGCTAGCGGGAGGGCCTAGGACCTACAATGAGCAGTTCTTC.

This clone was counted a single time. This chain joins TRBV7-6 and TRBJ2-2; 11 nucleotides agree with TRBD2. The junction had 2 bases not matched to a gene; V was cut back by 7 bases and J by 1 base. CDR1 and CDR2 from the germline V gene are SGHVS and FNYEAQ. This CDR3 has 15 residues. The CDR3 DNA reads TGTGCCAGCACAGGACTAGCGGGGAACACCGGGGAGCTGTTTTTT. Its translation: CASTGLAGNTGELFF.

The chain links TRBV6-2 or TRBV6-3 to TRBJ1-2; TRBD1 matches at 9 bases. Germline assignment: CDR1 MNHEY and CDR2 SVGEGT. Trimming cost V 5 bases and J 4 bases; bases outside gene matches: 8. CDR3 length equals 15 residues. This CDR3 reads CASSRGQGNPYGYTF. DNA for the CDR3: TGTGCCAGCAGTCGCGGACAGGGGAATCCCTATGGCTACACCTTC.